This TCR beta chain was sequenced during a study of response to subunit inactivated influenza vaccine. General study results and limits: That few new T cells are recruited by each seasonal influenza vaccination was the authors' suggestion.

TCRdb reprocessed the RT-PCR reads with MiXCR, giving one entry per CDR3 protein. There are some 640,000 distinct CDR3 sequences in the sample; around 14% occur only once, and around 7.3% lies in the top ten. V was cut by 0 bases and J by 2 bases, with 9 bases left in between. Germline V gene lookup returns CDR1 LGHNA and CDR2 YSLEER. This CDR3 is 15 amino acids long. This clonotype was observed a handful of times. Antigen: not known. The sequencing here drew on PBMCs from blood, taken 14 days before vaccination. The receptor was derived from a man in his forties or fifties who received an inactivated influenza vaccine. V is TRBV4-3 and J is TRBJ2-3; D remains ambiguous. The CDR3 DNA reads TGCGCCAGCAGCCAAGATGGAAGACCCACAGATACGCAGTATTTT. It specifies CASSQDGRPTDTQYF.